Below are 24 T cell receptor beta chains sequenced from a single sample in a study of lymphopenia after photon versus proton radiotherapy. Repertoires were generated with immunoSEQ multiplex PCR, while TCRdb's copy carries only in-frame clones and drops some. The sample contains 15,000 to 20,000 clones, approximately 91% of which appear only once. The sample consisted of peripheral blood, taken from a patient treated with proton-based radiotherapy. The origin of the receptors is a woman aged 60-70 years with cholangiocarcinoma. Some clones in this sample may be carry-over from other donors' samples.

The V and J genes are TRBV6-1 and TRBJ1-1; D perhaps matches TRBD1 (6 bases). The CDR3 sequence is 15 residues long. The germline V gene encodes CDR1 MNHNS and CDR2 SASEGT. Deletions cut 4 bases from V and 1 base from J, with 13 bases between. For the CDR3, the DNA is TGTGCCAGCAGTGTGGTAGGGGGGGGGAACACTGAAGCTTTCTTT. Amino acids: CASSVVGGGNTEAFF.

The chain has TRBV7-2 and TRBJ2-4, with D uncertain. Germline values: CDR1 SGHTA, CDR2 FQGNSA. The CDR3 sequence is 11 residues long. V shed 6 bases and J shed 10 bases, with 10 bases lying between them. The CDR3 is CASRTQAIQYF. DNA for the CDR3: TGTGCCAGCAGGACCCAGGCAATTCAGTACTTC.

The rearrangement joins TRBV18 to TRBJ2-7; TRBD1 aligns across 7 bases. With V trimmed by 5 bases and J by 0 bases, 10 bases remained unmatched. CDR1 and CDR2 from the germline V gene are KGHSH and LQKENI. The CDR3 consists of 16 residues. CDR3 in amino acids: CASSRDRILGSYEQYF. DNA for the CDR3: TGTGCCAGCTCAAGGGACAGAATTTTGGGCTCCTACGAGCAGTACTTC.

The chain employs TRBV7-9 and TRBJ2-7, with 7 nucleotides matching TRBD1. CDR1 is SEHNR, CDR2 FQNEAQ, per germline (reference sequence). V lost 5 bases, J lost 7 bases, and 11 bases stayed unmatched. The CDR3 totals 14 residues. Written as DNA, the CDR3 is TGTGCCAGCAGCCCAGGGACAGCCTCAGGGGAGCAGTACTTC. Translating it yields CASSPGTASGEQYF.

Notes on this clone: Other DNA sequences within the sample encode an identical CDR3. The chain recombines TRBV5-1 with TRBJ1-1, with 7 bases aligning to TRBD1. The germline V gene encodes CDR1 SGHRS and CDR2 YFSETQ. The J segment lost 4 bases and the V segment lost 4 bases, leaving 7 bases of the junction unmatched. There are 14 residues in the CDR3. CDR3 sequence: CASSLRQGPTEAFF. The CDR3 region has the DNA TGCGCCAGCAGCCTCCGACAGGGCCCCACTGAAGCTTTCTTT. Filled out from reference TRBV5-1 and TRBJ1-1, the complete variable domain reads KAGVTQTPRYLIKTRGQQVTLSCSPISGHRSVSWYQQTPGQGLQFLFEYFSETQRNKGNFPGRFSGRQFSNSRSEMNVSTLELGDSALYLCASSLRQGPTEAFFGQGTRLTVV.

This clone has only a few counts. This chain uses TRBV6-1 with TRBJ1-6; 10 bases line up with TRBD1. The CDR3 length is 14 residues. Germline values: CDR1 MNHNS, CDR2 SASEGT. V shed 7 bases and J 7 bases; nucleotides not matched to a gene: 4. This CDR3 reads CASIRDRGNSPLHF. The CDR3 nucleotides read TGTGCCAGCATCCGGGACAGGGGAAATTCACCCCTCCACTTT.

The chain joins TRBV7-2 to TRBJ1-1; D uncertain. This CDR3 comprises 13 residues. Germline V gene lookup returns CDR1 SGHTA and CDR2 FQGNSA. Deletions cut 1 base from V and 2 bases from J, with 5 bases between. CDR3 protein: CASSLGYNTEAFF. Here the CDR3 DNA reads TGTGCCAGCAGCTTAGGTTATAACACTGAAGCTTTCTTT.

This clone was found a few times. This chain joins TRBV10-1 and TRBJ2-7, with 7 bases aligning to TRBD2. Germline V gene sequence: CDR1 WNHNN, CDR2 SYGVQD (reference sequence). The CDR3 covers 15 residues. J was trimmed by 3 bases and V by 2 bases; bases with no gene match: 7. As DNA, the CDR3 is TGCGCCAGCAGTGAGATAGCGGGTCCTCTCTACGAGCAGTACTTC. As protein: CASSEIAGPLYEQYF.

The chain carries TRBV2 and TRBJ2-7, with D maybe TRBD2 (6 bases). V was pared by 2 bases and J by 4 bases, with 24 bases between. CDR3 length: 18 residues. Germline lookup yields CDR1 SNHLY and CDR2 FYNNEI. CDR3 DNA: TGTGCCAGCAGTGAACACCTACTCGTCGGGGGAGATGCGTACGAGCAGTACTTC. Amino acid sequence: CASSEHLLVGGDAYEQYF.

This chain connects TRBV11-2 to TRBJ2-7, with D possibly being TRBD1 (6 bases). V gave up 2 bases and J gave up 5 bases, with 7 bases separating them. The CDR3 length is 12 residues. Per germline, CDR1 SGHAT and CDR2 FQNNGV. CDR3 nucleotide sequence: TGTGCCAGCAGCTTACAGGGGAACGAGCAGTACTTC. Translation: CASSLQGNEQYF.

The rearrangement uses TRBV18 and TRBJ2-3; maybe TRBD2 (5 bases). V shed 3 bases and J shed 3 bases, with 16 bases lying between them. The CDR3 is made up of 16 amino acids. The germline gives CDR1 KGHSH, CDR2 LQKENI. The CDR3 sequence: CASSPTRSGTTDTQYF. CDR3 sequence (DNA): TGTGCCAGCTCACCGACGAGGAGCGGAACTACAGATACGCAGTATTTT. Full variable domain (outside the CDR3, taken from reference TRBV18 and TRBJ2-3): NAGVMQNPRHLVRRRGQEARLRCSPMKGHSHVYWYRQLPEEGLKFMVYLQKENIIDESGMPKERFSAEFPKEGPSILRIQQVVRGDSAAYFCASSPTRSGTTDTQYFGPGTRLTVL.

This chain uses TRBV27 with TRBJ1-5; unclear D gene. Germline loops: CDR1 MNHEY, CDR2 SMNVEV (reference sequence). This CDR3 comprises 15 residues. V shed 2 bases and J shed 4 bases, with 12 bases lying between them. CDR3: CASSLMPGSNQPQHF. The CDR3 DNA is TGTGCCAGCAGTTTAATGCCGGGCAGTAATCAGCCCCAGCATTTT.

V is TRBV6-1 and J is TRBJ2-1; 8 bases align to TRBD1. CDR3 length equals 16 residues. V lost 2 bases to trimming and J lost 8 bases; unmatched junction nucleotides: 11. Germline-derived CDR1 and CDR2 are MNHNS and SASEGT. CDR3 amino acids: CASSETSGGEIDEQFF. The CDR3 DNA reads TGTGCCAGCAGTGAAACGTCAGGGGGCGAAATCGATGAGCAGTTCTTC.

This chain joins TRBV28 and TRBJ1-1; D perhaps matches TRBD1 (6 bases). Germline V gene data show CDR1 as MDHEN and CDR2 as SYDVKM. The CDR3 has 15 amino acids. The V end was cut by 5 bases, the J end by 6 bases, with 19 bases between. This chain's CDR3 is CASSPPRGGRAEAFF. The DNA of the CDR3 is TGTGCCAGCAGTCCTCCTCGTGGGGGGCGCGCTGAAGCTTTCTTT.

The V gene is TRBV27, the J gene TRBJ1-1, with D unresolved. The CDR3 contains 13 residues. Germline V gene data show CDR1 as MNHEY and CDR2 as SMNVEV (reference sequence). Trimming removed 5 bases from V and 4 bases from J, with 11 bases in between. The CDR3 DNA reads TGTGCCAGCAGTCCGACTCAAACCACTGAAGCTTTCTTT. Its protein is CASSPTQTTEAFF.

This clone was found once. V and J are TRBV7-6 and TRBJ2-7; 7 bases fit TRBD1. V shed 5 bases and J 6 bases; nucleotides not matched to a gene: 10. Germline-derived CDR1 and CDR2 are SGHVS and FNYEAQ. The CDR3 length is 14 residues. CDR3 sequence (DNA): TGTGCCAGCAGCCCTGGGGACAGTAATGCCGAGCAGTACTTC. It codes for CASSPGDSNAEQYF.

Here the CDR3 reads CASSLYAGIYEQYF. CDR3 in DNA: TGTGCCAGCAGCTTATACGCAGGAATCTACGAGCAGTACTTC. The chain links TRBV7-2 to TRBJ2-7; no clear D gene. The CDR3 totals 14 residues. Trimming cost V 2 bases and J 3 bases, with 11 bases left between them. The germline V gene encodes CDR1 SGHTA and CDR2 FQGNSA.

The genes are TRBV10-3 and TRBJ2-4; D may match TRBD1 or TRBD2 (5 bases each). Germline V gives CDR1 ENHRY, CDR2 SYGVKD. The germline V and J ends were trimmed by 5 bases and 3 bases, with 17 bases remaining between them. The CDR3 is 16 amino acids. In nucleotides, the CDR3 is TGTGCCATCAGTTCCCCGGGACCGAGTGACAAAAACATTCAGTACTTC. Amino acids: CAISSPGPSDKNIQYF.

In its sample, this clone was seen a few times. The CDR3 sequence is CAWSVVWHQWDIQYF. CDR3 nucleotides: TGTGCCTGGAGTGTGGTATGGCACCAGTGGGACATTCAGTACTTC. V usage is TRBV30 and J usage is TRBJ2-4; D remains unclear. Germline CDR1 is GTSNPN and CDR2 is SVGIG (reference sequence). Between the trimmed V and J ends, which lost 0 bases and 8 bases, there was a span of 17 bases. The CDR3 is 15 amino acids.

CDR3 protein: CASSARDRGYEQYF. As DNA, the CDR3 is TGTGCCAGCAGCGCCCGGGACAGGGGCTACGAGCAGTACTTC. The chain carries TRBV7-2 and TRBJ2-7; 10 bases align to TRBD1. CDR3 size: 14 residues. Trimming took 5 bases from V and 3 from J; bases not matched to a gene: 4. Germline CDR1 is SGHTA and CDR2 is FQGNSA.

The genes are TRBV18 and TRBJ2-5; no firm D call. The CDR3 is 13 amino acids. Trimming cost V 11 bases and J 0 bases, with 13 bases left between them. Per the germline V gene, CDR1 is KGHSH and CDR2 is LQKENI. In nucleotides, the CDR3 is TGTGCCTCGACCCAAGTGTACCAAGAGACCCAGTACTTC. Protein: CASTQVYQETQYF.

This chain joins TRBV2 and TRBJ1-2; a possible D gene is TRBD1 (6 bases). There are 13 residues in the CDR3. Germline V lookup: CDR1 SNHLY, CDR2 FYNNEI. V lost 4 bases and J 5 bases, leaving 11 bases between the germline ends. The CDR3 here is CASSANREYGYTF. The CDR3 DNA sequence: TGTGCCAGCAGTGCGAACAGGGAGTATGGCTACACCTTC.

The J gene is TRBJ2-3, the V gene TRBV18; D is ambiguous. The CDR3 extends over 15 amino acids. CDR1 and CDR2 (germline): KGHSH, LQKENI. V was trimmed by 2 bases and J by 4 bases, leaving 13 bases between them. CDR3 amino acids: CASSPGSGHPDTQYF. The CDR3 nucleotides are TGTGCCAGCTCACCAGGGTCCGGGCATCCAGATACGCAGTATTTT.

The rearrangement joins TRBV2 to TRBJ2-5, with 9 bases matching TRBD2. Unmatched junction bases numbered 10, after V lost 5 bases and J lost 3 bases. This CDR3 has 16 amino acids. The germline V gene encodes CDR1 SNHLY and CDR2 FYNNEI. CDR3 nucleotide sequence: TGTGCCAGCAGTCCCCTCTGGCGGGGGGGTGAAGAGACCCAGTACTTC. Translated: CASSPLWRGGEETQYF. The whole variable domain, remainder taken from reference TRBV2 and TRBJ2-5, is EPEVTQTPSHQVTQMGQEVILRCVPISNHLYFYWYRQILGQKVEFLVSFYNNEISEKSEIFDDQFSVERPDGSNFTLKIRSTKLEDSAMYFCASSPLWRGGEETQYFGPGTRLLVL.